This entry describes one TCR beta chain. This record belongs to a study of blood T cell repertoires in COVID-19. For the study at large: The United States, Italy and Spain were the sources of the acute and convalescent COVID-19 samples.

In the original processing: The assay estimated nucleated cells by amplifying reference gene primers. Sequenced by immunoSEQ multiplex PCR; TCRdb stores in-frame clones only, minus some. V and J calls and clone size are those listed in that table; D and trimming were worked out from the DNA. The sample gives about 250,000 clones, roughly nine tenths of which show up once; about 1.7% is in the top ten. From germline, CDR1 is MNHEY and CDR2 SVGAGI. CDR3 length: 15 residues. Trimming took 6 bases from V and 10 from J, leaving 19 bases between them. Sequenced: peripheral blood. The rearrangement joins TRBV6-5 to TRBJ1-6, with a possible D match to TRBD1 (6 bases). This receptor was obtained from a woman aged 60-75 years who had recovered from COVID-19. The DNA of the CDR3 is TGTGCCAGCAGCCTTGGGAAGGGACACGGGTCACCCCTCCACTTT. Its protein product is CASSLGKGHGSPLHF.